This T cell receptor beta chain came from a study of shared clonotypes between healthy human individuals. The repertoire was sequenced with immunoSEQ multiplex PCR; TCRdb's copy has only in-frame clones and lacks some. The table shows over a million clones, with under 80% occurring only once. For this clone: Antigen: not known.

Donors comprised healthy HIV-negative adults lacking recent acute infections or vaccinations. CD4+ cells were split into CD45RA+ naive and CD45RA-negative memory subsets. Overall study findings and caveats: It was observed that roughly 5.5% of naive CD4 clonotypes were shared across a handful of donors. The study found lower generation probabilities in non-shared clonotypes than in those shared by all four donors.

V lost 9 bases and J 7 bases, leaving 22 bases between the germline ends. This CDR3 contains 14 residues. CDR1 is MNHEY, CDR2 SVGAGI, per germline. V gene TRBV6-5 combines with J gene TRBJ2-7, with D possibly matching TRBD2 (6 bases). This clonotype was obtained from a man between 18 and 29 years old in good health. The sequencing sample was made of memory CD4+ T cells sorted from blood. Subset meaning: CD45RA-negative fraction. The chain's CDR3 is CASLAQRAAGEQYF. The CDR3 region has the DNA TGTGCCAGTCTAGCGCAGCGAGCGGCGGGGGAGCAGTACTTC.